The 22 T cell receptor beta chains in this list originate from one sample, sequenced in a study of blood T cell repertoires in COVID-19. Assay: immunoSEQ multiplex PCR; the TCRdb copy retains only in-frame clones and omits some. Among about 67,000 clones, over 80% were seen once, and the ten largest hold more than 5%. The sequenced sample was peripheral blood. The source of these receptors is a man aged 50 or older with active COVID-19.

The V and J genes are TRBV7-9 and TRBJ1-1; TRBD1 matches 9 bases. The CDR3 has 14 amino acids. CDR1 is SEHNR, CDR2 FQNEAQ, per germline (reference sequence). V lost 0 bases, J lost 8 bases, and 4 bases stayed unmatched. CDR3 amino acids: CASSLARDRVEAFF. CDR3 nucleotides: TGTGCCAGCAGCTTAGCGAGGGACAGGGTAGAAGCTTTCTTT.

The V gene is TRBV9, the J gene TRBJ2-2, with D possibly matching TRBD2 (6 bases). CDR1 is SGDLS, CDR2 YYNGEE, per germline. The CDR3 spans 16 residues. Trimming stripped 0 bases from V and 2 bases from J, with 11 bases between. CDR3 region: CASSVDSSGNTGELFF. DNA for the CDR3: TGTGCCAGCAGCGTAGATAGTAGCGGAAACACCGGGGAGCTGTTTTTT.

This sequence joins TRBV19 and TRBJ2-5; 11 nucleotides match TRBD2. The CDR3 totals 15 residues. The germline V gene encodes CDR1 LNHDA and CDR2 SQIVND (reference sequence). Germline trimming cut 7 bases from V and 5 bases from J; bases unmatched to any gene: 9. This CDR3 reads CASTSTSGKRETQYF. CDR3 sequence (DNA): TGTGCCAGTACCTCGACTAGCGGGAAGAGGGAGACCCAGTACTTC.

This sequence joins TRBV13 and TRBJ2-7; 8 bases map to TRBD1. Trimming at V came to 5 bases and at J to 5 bases, leaving 11 bases not matched to a gene. The germline CDR1 and CDR2 sequences are PRHDT and FYEKMQ (reference sequence). This CDR3 spans 15 amino acids. The CDR3 spells CASSPGQGLVHEQYF. The CDR3 DNA reads as TGTGCCAGCAGCCCAGGACAGGGTTTAGTACACGAGCAGTACTTC.

This chain uses TRBV10-2 with TRBJ1-4, with TRBD1 as a possible D gene (5 bases). The germline CDR1 and CDR2 sequences are WSHSY and SAAADI. V shed 6 bases and J shed 4 bases, with 12 bases lying between them. CDR3 length: 14 residues. CDR3 amino acids: CASSKGSDNEKLFF. The CDR3 bases are TGCGCCAGCAGCAAGGGGTCGGATAATGAAAAACTGTTTTTT.

V usage is TRBV7-2 and J usage is TRBJ2-5; 9 nucleotides match TRBD1. The CDR3 runs to 15 residues. Per germline, CDR1 SGHTA and CDR2 FQGNSA. With V trimmed by 2 bases and J by 5 bases, 6 bases remained unmatched. DNA of the CDR3: TGTGCCAGCAGCTTATTGGGACAGGGTTGGGAGACCCAGTACTTC. It is translated as CASSLLGQGWETQYF.

This clone was counted only a few times. V usage is TRBV7-6 and J usage is TRBJ2-2, with 8 positions matching TRBD1. The CDR3 is 15 amino acids. Germline loops: CDR1 SGHVS, CDR2 FNYEAQ. Trimming cost V 5 bases and J 3 bases; bases outside gene matches: 5. The CDR3 bases are TGTGCCAGCAGCGTCCAGGGGGCTGACACCGGGGAGCTGTTTTTT. Protein sequence: CASSVQGADTGELFF.

The V call is TRBV11-2, the J call TRBJ2-7, with a weak D call TRBD2 (5 bases). This CDR3 contains 15 residues. Germline CDR1 SGHAT, CDR2 FQNNGV. The ends were cut back, 6 bases at V and 2 bases at J, with 17 bases in the middle. The CDR3 reads CASSPGVAHPYEQYF. CDR3 nucleotides: TGTGCCAGCAGTCCCGGGGTAGCGCACCCCTACGAGCAGTACTTC.

This chain joins TRBV7-9 and TRBJ2-7, with 15 nucleotides matching TRBD2. Germline V gene sequence: CDR1 SEHNR, CDR2 FQNEAQ (reference sequence). V gave up 4 bases and J gave up 0 bases; unmatched junction bases: 10. This CDR3 contains 19 residues. CDR3 protein: CASSSPLGTSGRLSYEQYF. In nucleotides, the CDR3 is TGTGCCAGCAGCTCACCCCTCGGGACTAGCGGGAGGCTCTCCTACGAGCAGTACTTC.

J is TRBJ1-2 and V is TRBV9; D might be TRBD1 (5 bases). The CDR3 runs to 15 residues. Germline V CDR1 and CDR2: SGDLS, YYNGEE. Trimming took off 4 bases at V and 1 base at J, with 14 bases between the two ends. The CDR3 DNA follows: TGTGCCAGCAGCCTCGACAGTCAGAGTAACTATGGCTACACCTTC. Its protein is CASSLDSQSNYGYTF.

The chain carries TRBV5-4 and TRBJ2-4; D perhaps matches TRBD1 (6 bases). The CDR3 has 16 residues. CDR1 is SGHNT, CDR2 YYREEE, per germline (reference sequence). The germline V and J ends were trimmed by 4 bases and 6 bases, with 20 bases remaining between them. The CDR3 sequence: CASSRDYTGPPNIQYF. For the CDR3, the DNA is TGTGCCAGCAGCCGGGATTATACAGGGCCCCCAAACATTCAGTACTTC.

This clone was counted between two and nine times. This chain joins TRBV6-5 and TRBJ2-2; no firm D call. V was pared by 0 bases and J by 3 bases, with 8 bases between. The CDR3 sequence is 15 residues long. Germline V gene sequence: CDR1 MNHEY, CDR2 SVGAGI. CDR3 sequence reads: CASSYSRLYTGELFF. DNA for the CDR3: TGTGCCAGCAGTTACTCGAGACTGTACACCGGGGAGCTGTTTTTT.

This rearrangement joins TRBV7-3 to TRBJ2-6; D unclear. Germline V gene lookup returns CDR1 SGHTA and CDR2 FQGTGA. The V and J ends lost 3 bases and 4 bases respectively, with 10 bases between them. The CDR3 sequence is 15 residues long. The CDR3, as DNA: TGTGCCAGCAGCTTGGTCAGTGCAGGGGCCAACGTCCTGACTTTC. This translates into CASSLVSAGANVLTF.

The J gene is TRBJ2-7, the V gene TRBV14; 9 nucleotides line up with TRBD2. Per germline, CDR1 SGHDN and CDR2 FVKESK. The CDR3 has 14 amino acids. With 8 bases clipped from V and 2 bases from J, the junction kept 7 bases outside the gene matches. As DNA, the CDR3 is TGTGCCAGCCGAAAGGCTAGCGGGACCTACGAGCAGTACTTC. It encodes CASRKASGTYEQYF.

The rearrangement links TRBV19 to TRBJ2-1, with a tentative D call TRBD2 (5 bases). Trimming removed 5 bases from V and 2 bases from J, with 10 bases in between. Germline CDR1 reads LNHDA; CDR2 reads SQIVND (reference sequence). The CDR3 is 14 amino acids. The CDR3 sequence is CASSLGLTYNEQFF. CDR3 sequence (DNA): TGTGCCAGTAGTCTAGGACTCACCTACAATGAGCAGTTCTTC.

The rearrangement uses TRBV18 and TRBJ2-5; D is possibly TRBD2 (6 bases). V was shortened by 4 bases and J by 0 bases, with 6 bases between the two germline ends. The CDR3 loop spans 13 amino acids. Germline assignment: CDR1 KGHSH and CDR2 LQKENI. The DNA for the CDR3 is TGTGCCAGCTCACGGGGGGACCAAGAGACCCAGTACTTC. Protein sequence: CASSRGDQETQYF.

The sample holds a few counts of this clone. The chain joins TRBV12-3 or TRBV12-4 to TRBJ2-1; the match to TRBD1 covers 8 bases. The CDR3 extends over 11 amino acids. V lost 4 bases and J lost 16; bases outside the gene matches: 6. In DNA form, the CDR3 reads TGTGCCAGCAGTTCTGACAGGGGAGTATTCTTC. This encodes CASSSDRGVFF.

The chain links TRBV30 to TRBJ1-1; D is unresolved. V was trimmed by 0 bases and J by 3 bases, leaving 14 bases between them. The CDR3 loop spans 15 amino acids. CDR1 is GTSNPN, CDR2 SVGIG, per germline (reference sequence). CDR3 nucleotides: TGTGCCTGGAGTGTACTCTCTCGGCGGGACACTGAAGCTTTCTTT. Translating gives CAWSVLSRRDTEAFF. The full variable domain, in which reference TRBV30 and TRBJ1-1 provide the parts outside the CDR3, is SQTIHQWPATLVQPVGSPLSLECTVEGTSNPNLYWYRQAAGRGLQLLFYSVGIGQISSEVPQNLSASRPQDRQFILSSKKLLLSDSGFYLCAWSVLSRRDTEAFFGQGTRLTVV.

V is TRBV27 and J is TRBJ2-1, with 14 positions matching TRBD2. Germline CDR1 is MNHEY and CDR2 is SMNVEV (reference sequence). The CDR3 length is 17 residues. V lost 2 bases, J lost 6 bases, and 6 bases stayed unmatched. The CDR3 protein is CASSLSPTSGRANEQFF. CDR3 DNA: TGTGCCAGCAGTTTAAGCCCGACTAGCGGGAGGGCCAATGAGCAGTTCTTC.

The chain combines TRBV13 with TRBJ2-7, with D possibly being TRBD2 (5 bases). The CDR3 length is 15 residues. Deletions cut 5 bases from V and 2 bases from J, with 16 bases between. CDR1 is PRHDT and CDR2 is FYEKMQ in the germline V gene (reference sequence). CDR3 coding DNA: TGTGCCAGCAGCCTACCCGGGAATTCCGCCTACGAGCAGTACTTC. It encodes CASSLPGNSAYEQYF.

V gene TRBV21-1 combines with J gene TRBJ2-1; the table's D gene call, TRBD2, was not cross checked with the DNA. TRBV21-1 counts as a pseudogene. The CDR3 is 15 residues long. Written as DNA, the CDR3 is TGTGCCAGCAGCAGGGGACCAGCGGGTGGGAATGAGCAGTTCTTC. Translation: CASSRGPAGGNEQFF.

The rearrangement uses TRBV19 and TRBJ2-3, with 8 bases lining up with TRBD1. In germline, CDR1 is LNHDA, CDR2 SQIVND (reference sequence). This CDR3 is 14 amino acids long. Trimming cost V 7 bases and J 4 bases; bases outside gene matches: 7. The CDR3 DNA reads TGTGCCAGTACTACGACAGGGGACGCAGATACGCAGTATTTT. Protein: CASTTTGDADTQYF.